This T cell receptor beta chain was identified during a study of identical twins. Germline CDR1 is DFQATT and CDR2 is SNEGSKA (reference sequence). V dropped 3 bases and J dropped 3 bases, with 8 bases sitting between them. This CDR3 spans 12 amino acids. Addition of a universal primer site occurred through template switching, and cDNA carried unique molecular identifiers. TCRdb reanalysed the 5' RACE reads using MiXCR and keeps one entry per CDR3 protein. This table has about 530,000 distinct CDR3 sequences, about 22% appearing once. A further study also used this sample, focusing on yellow fever vaccine responses in identical twins.

The specimen sequenced was CD4+ T cells sorted from blood. The V gene is TRBV20-1, the J gene TRBJ2-5; D uncertain. The sequence was collected from a woman between 18 and 29 years old in good health. The DNA of the CDR3 is TGCAGTGCTAGCCGTTGGGAAGAGACCCAGTACTTC. It specifies CSASRWEETQYF.